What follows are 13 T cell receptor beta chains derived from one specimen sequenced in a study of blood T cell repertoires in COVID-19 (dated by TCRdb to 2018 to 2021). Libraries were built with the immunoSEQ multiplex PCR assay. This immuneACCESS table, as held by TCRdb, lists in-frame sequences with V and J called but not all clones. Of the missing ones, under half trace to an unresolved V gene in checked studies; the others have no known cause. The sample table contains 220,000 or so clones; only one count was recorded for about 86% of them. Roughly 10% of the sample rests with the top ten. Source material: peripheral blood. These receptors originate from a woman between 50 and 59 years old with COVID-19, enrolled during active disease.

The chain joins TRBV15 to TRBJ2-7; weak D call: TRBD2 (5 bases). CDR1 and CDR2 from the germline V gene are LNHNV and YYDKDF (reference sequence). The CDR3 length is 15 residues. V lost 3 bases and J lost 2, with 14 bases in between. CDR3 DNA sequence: TGTGCCACCAGCAGGAGTATAGCGAAAACCTACGAGCAGTACTTC. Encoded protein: CATSRSIAKTYEQYF.

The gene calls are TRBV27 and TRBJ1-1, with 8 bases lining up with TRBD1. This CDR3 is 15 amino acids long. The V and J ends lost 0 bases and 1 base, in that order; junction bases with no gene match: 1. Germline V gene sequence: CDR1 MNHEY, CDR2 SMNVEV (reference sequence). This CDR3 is CASSLSGTGNTEAFF. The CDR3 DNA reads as TGTGCCAGCAGTTTATCCGGGACAGGGAACACTGAAGCTTTCTTT.

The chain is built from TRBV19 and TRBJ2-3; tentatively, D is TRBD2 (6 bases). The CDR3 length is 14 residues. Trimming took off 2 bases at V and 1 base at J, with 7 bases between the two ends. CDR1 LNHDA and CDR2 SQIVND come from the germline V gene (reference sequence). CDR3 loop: CASSITGGTDTQYF. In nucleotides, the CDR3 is TGTGCCAGTAGTATAACGGGGGGCACAGATACGCAGTATTTT.

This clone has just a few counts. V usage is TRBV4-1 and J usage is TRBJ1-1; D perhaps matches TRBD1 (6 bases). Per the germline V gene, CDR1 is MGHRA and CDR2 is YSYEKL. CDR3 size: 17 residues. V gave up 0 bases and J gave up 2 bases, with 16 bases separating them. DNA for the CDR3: TGCGCCAGCAGCCAAGATAGGGGGGGGCAGCCTAACACTGAAGCTTTCTTT. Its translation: CASSQDRGGQPNTEAFF.

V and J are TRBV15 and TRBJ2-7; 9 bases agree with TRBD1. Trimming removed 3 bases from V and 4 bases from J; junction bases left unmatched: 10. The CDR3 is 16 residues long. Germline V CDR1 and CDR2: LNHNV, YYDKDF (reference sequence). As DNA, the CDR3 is TGTGCCACCAGCAGGCCTCGGGGGACAGGGACGTACGAGCAGTACTTC. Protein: CATSRPRGTGTYEQYF.

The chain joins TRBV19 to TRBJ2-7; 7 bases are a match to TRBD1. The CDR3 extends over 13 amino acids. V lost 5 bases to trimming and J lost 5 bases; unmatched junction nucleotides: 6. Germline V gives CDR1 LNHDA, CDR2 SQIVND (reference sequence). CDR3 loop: CASSFQQGNEQYF. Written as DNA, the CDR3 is TGTGCCAGTAGTTTCCAACAGGGGAACGAGCAGTACTTC.

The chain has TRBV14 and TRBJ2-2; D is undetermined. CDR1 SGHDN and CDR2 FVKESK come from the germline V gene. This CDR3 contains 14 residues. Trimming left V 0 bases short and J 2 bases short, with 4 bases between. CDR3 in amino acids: CASSQDRNTGELFF. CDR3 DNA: TGTGCCAGCAGCCAAGACAGAAACACCGGGGAGCTGTTTTTT.

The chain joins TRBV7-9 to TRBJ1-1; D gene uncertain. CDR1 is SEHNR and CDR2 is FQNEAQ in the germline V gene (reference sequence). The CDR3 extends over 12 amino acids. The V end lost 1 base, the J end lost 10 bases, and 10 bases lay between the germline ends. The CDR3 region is CASSLGAQTAFF. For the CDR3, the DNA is TGTGCCAGCAGCTTAGGAGCCCAAACAGCTTTCTTT.

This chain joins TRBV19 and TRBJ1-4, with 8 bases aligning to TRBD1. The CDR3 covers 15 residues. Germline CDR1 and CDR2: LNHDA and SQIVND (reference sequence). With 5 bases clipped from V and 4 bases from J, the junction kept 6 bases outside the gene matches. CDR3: CASSSGTGFNEKLFF. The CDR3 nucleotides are TGTGCCAGTAGTTCGGGGACAGGTTTTAATGAAAAACTGTTTTTT.

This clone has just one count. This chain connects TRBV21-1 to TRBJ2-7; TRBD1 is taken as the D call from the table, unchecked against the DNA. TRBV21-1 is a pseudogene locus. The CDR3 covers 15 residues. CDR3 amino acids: CASSKTGKKTYEQYF. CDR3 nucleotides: TGTGCCAGCAGCAAGACAGGGAAGAAGACCTACGAGCAGTACTTC.

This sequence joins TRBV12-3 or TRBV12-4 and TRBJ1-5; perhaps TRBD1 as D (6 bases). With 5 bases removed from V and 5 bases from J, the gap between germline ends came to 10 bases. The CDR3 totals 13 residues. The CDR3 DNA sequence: TGTGCCAGCAGTCGGACAGCAGATCAGCCCCAGCATTTT. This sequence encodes CASSRTADQPQHF.

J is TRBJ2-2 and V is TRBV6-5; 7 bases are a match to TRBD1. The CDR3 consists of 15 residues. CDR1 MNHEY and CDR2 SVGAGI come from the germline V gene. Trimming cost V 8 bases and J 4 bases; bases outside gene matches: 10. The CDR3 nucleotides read TGTGCCAGCGAAAGGGGGCTGGGGAGCACCGGGGAGCTGTTTTTT. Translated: CASERGLGSTGELFF.

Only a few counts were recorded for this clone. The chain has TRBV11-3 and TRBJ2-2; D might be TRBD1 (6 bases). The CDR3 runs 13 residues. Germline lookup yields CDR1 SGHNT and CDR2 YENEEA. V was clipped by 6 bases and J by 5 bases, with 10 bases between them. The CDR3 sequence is CASSFTGTGELFF. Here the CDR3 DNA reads TGTGCCAGCAGTTTTACAGGGACCGGGGAGCTGTTTTTT. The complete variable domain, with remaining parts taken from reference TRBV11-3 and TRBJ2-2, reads EAGVVQSPRYKIIEKKQPVAFWCNPISGHNTLYWYLQNLGQGPELLIRYENEEAVDDSQLPKDRFSAERLKGVDSTLKIQPAELGDSAVYLCASSFTGTGELFFGEGSRLTVL.